This T cell receptor beta chain was retrieved from a study of identical twins. Study findings and constraints: Reduced insertions were recorded for abundant cord blood beta clonotypes, with no such pattern in memory repertoires. Cross-sectional statistical analysis, not tracking of the same donors, underpinned the conclusions. Twins' excess sharing was less marked for out-of-frame beta sequences.

The CDR3 loop spans 15 amino acids. From germline, CDR1 is SGHVS and CDR2 FQNEAQ. V was shortened by 3 bases and J by 3 bases, with 12 bases between the two germline ends. TCRdb reanalysed the 5' RACE reads using MiXCR and keeps one entry per CDR3 protein. The sample has 300,000 to 400,000 distinct CDR3 sequences, roughly an eighth seen once. In its sample, this clonotype was seen a few times. Its antigen remains unknown. These records were also assigned to another study, of yellow fever vaccine responses in identical twins.

The clonotype was recovered from a woman aged 18-29 years in good health. This chain uses TRBV7-8 with TRBJ2-1, with D perhaps TRBD2 (5 bases). The sequenced material came from CD8+ T cells sorted from blood. The CDR3 loop reads CASSFTGNGYNEQFF. The CDR3 DNA reads TGTGCCAGCAGCTTTACCGGGAACGGCTACAATGAGCAGTTCTTC.